The 15 T cell receptor beta chains below were found in one sample sequenced in a study of CD8 T cells in ankylosing spondylitis. TCRdb reprocessed the 5' RACE reads with MiXCR, giving one entry per CDR3 protein. The data contain tens of thousands of distinct CDR3 sequences, about 7% of them seen just once; the ten biggest clones take up about 10%. The specimen sequenced was blood, either unsorted or a sorted T cell fraction (not recorded which). The receptors stem from a male donor with ankylosing spondylitis or in good health (not recorded which).

This clonotype was recorded many times. V usage is TRBV12-3 or TRBV12-4 and J usage is TRBJ2-5, with D tentatively TRBD2 (5 bases). The V end was cut by 5 bases, the J end by 10 bases, with 11 bases between. The CDR3 has 11 residues. CDR3 sequence reads: CASSRPGSQYF. The CDR3 nucleotides are TGTGCCAGCAGTAGACCGGGGAGCCAGTACTTC.

In its sample, this clonotype was seen a few times. The chain combines TRBV28 with TRBJ2-5; 7 nucleotides agree with TRBD2. The germline gives CDR1 MDHEN, CDR2 SYDVKM. Trimming at V came to 3 bases and at J to 6 bases, leaving 10 bases not matched to a gene. This CDR3 has 15 amino acids. The CDR3 DNA follows: TGTGCCAGCAGTTTCCTCGCGGGAGAAGTGAAGACCCAGTACTTC. Protein: CASSFLAGEVKTQYF.

This chain links TRBV7-2 with TRBJ2-1; TRBD2 aligns across 10 bases. The CDR3 is made up of 14 amino acids. Germline values: CDR1 SGHTA, CDR2 FQGNSA. V lost 0 bases, J lost 8 bases, and 1 base stayed unmatched. Here the CDR3 reads CASSLALAGDEQFF. CDR3 nucleotide sequence: TGTGCCAGCAGCTTAGCGCTAGCGGGAGATGAGCAGTTCTTC.

This sequence joins TRBV3-1 and TRBJ2-5; 7 nucleotides align to TRBD2. Germline CDR1 and CDR2: LGHDT and YNNKEL (reference sequence). V was pared by 3 bases and J by 3 bases, with 4 bases of the junction left unmatched. The CDR3 runs to 14 residues. DNA of the CDR3: TGTGCCAGCAGCCACCTAGCGGCGGAAGAGACCCAGTACTTC. Translating gives CASSHLAAEETQYF.

This clonotype was counted many times. The rearrangement joins TRBV29-1 to TRBJ2-1; 9 nucleotides agree with TRBD2. The CDR3 runs to 14 residues. After removal of 7 bases from V and 8 bases from J, the junction contained 12 bases not matched to a gene. CDR1 is SQVTM and CDR2 is ANQGSEA in the germline V gene. The CDR3 region is CSGLREGKLDEQFF. Here the CDR3 DNA reads TGCAGCGGCTTGCGGGAGGGAAAATTGGATGAGCAGTTCTTC.

The count of this clonotype is one. The V and J genes are TRBV12-5 and TRBJ1-4; TRBD1 might be the D (6 bases). Germline CDR1 LGHNT, CDR2 FRNRAP. The CDR3 extends over 17 amino acids. The CDR3 sequence: CASSPYSKGQRGEKLFF. In nucleotides, the CDR3 is TGTGCCTCCTCCCCGTACTCTAAAGGACAGCGTGGCGAAAAACTGTTTTTT.

This clonotype was seen many times. The chain links TRBV5-5 to TRBJ2-7; D uncertain. V lost 3 bases and J 0 bases, leaving 4 bases between the germline ends. There are 12 residues in the CDR3. Germline V gene sequence: CDR1 SGHKS, CDR2 YYEKEE (reference sequence). The CDR3 sequence: CASSSDSYEQYF. DNA of the CDR3: TGTGCCAGCAGCTCCGACTCCTACGAGCAGTACTTC. The full variable domain, with the rest looked up from reference TRBV5-5 and TRBJ2-7, is DAGVTQSPTHLIKTRGQQVTLRCSPISGHKSVSWYQQVLGQGPQFIFQYYEKEERGRGNFPDRFSARQFPNYSSELNVNALLLGDSALYLCASSSDSYEQYFGPGTRLTVT.

At least ten counts were recorded for this clonotype. The chain links TRBV20-1 to TRBJ2-2; 7 positions agree with TRBD2. CDR1 and CDR2 from the germline V gene are DFQATT and SNEGSKA (reference sequence). This CDR3 contains 16 residues. The junction had 10 bases not matched to a gene; V was cut back by 5 bases and J by 1 base. The CDR3 protein is CSAGGVRVRNTGELFF. Written as DNA, the CDR3 is TGCAGTGCTGGGGGGGTGAGGGTTAGGAACACCGGGGAGCTGTTTTTT.

This clonotype is labeled medium-sized. V and J are TRBV20-1 and TRBJ2-1; 12 nucleotides align to TRBD2. The germline V gene encodes CDR1 DFQATT and CDR2 SNEGSKA (reference sequence). The CDR3 extends over 16 amino acids. The V gene end was trimmed by 7 bases and the J gene end by 6 bases; junction bases not matched to a gene: 13. The CDR3 DNA is TGCAGTGTCACAGCTAGCGGGAGGGCCGTGGGCAATGAGCAGTTCTTC. It yields the protein CSVTASGRAVGNEQFF.

Many counts were recorded for this clonotype. CDR3 nucleotides: TGTGCCATCTCCCCCCCTGGGGCCAACGTCCTGACTTTC. This translates into CAISPPGANVLTF. The genes are TRBV2 and TRBJ2-6; D is uncertain. The V end lost 10 bases, the J end lost 2 bases, and 9 bases lay between the germline ends. Germline V gene sequence: CDR1 SNHLY, CDR2 FYNNEI. The CDR3 has 13 residues.

The chain has TRBV23-1 and TRBJ2-1; 10 positions match TRBD2. TRBV23-1 has ORF status, its function being uncertain. Unmatched junction bases numbered 6, after V lost 2 bases and J lost 2 bases. The CDR3 length is 17 residues. CDR3 loop: CASSQELSGRAYNEQFF. The CDR3 DNA reads TGCGCCAGCAGTCAAGAACTCAGCGGGAGGGCCTACAATGAGCAGTTCTTC.

This clonotype was found many times. The chain carries TRBV28 and TRBJ2-3; 11 bases are a match to TRBD1. CDR3 size: 17 residues. Trimming took 8 bases from V and 2 from J; bases not matched to a gene: 12. The germline CDR1 and CDR2 sequences are MDHEN and SYDVKM. The CDR3 DNA is TGTGCCAGCGCGGGCCCCTTCGGACAGGGGGCCACAGATACGCAGTATTTT. Its protein is CASAGPFGQGATDTQYF. Full variable domain (remainder filled in from reference TRBV28 and TRBJ2-3): DVKVTQSSRYLVKRTGEKVFLECVQDMDHENMFWYRQDPGLGLRLIYFSYDVKMKEKGDIPEGYSVSREKKERFSLILESASTNQTSMYLCASAGPFGQGATDTQYFGPGTRLTVL.

In its sample, this clonotype was seen many times. CDR3 amino acids: CASSVEPFSYEQYF. DNA for the CDR3: TGTGCCAGCAGCGTAGAACCCTTCTCCTACGAGCAGTACTTC. The rearrangement joins TRBV9 to TRBJ2-7; D is unresolved. The germline gives CDR1 SGDLS, CDR2 YYNGEE. This CDR3 spans 14 amino acids. Deletions cut 0 bases from V and 0 bases from J, with 7 bases between. The whole variable domain, remainder taken from reference TRBV9 and TRBJ2-7, is DSGVTQTPKHLITATGQRVTLRCSPRSGDLSVYWYQQSLDQGLQFLIQYYNGEERAKGNILERFSAQQFPDLHSELNLSSLELGDSALYFCASSVEPFSYEQYFGPGTRLTVT.

This clonotype was counted at least ten times. The chain links TRBV27 to TRBJ2-7, with 10 bases lining up with TRBD1. The CDR3 contains 14 residues. Germline V gene data show CDR1 as MNHEY and CDR2 as SMNVEV (reference sequence). V lost 7 bases to trimming and J lost 4 bases; unmatched junction nucleotides: 7. CDR3 sequence: CASNNRTGGYEQYF. The CDR3 DNA is TGTGCCAGCAACAATCGGACAGGGGGTTACGAGCAGTACTTC.

This clonotype was observed many times. The V and J genes are TRBV5-6 and TRBJ2-7; 8 nucleotides align to TRBD2. CDR1 is SGHDT and CDR2 is YYEEEE in the germline V gene. The trim removed 4 bases at V and 2 bases at J, leaving 5 bases unmatched. The CDR3 is made up of 14 amino acids. The CDR3 nucleotides are TGTGCCAGCAGCGATAGCGGGGCCCCCTACGAGCAGTACTTC. The encoded protein is CASSDSGAPYEQYF.